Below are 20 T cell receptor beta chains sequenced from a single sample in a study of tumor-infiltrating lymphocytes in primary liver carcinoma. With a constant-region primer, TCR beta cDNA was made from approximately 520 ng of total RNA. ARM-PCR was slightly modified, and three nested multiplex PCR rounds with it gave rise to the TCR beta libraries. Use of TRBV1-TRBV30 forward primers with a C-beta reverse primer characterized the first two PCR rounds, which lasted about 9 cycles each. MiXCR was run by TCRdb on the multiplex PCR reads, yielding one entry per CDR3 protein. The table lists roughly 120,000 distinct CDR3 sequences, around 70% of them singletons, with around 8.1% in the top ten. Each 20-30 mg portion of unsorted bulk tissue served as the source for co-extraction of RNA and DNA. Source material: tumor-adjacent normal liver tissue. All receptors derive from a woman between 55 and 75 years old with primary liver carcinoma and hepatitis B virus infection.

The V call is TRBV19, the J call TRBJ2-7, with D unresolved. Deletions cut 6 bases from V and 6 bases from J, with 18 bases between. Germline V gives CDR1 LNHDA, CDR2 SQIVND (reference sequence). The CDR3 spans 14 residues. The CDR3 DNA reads TGTGCCAGTAGCCGCCGCTACGGATCGGTCGAGCAGTACTTC. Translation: CASSRRYGSVEQYF.

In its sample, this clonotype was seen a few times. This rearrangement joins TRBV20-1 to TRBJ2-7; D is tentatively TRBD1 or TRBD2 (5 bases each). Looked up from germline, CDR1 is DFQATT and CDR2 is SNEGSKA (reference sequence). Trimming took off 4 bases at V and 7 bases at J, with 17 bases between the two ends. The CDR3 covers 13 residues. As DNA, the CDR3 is TGCAGTGCTACGGGCCCGCCGAGGGGTGAGCAGTACTTC. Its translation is CSATGPPRGEQYF.

For the CDR3, the DNA is TGTGCCAGCACTGAGGGCGGCGGGAGGGCCAGTGAGCAGTTCTTC. Translated: CASTEGGGRASEQFF. V is TRBV6-4 and J is TRBJ2-1; 9 nucleotides align to TRBD2. The CDR3 spans 15 residues. V dropped 7 bases and J dropped 9; count of bases not matched to a gene: 13. Germline CDR1 is MRHNA and CDR2 is SNTAGT.

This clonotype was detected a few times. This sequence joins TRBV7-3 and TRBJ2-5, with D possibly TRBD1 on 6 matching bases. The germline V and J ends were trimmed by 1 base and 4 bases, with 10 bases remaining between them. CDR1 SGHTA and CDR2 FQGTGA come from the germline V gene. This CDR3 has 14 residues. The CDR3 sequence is CASSLSHRAETQYF. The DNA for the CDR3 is TGTGCCAGCAGCTTAAGTCACAGGGCAGAGACCCAGTACTTC.

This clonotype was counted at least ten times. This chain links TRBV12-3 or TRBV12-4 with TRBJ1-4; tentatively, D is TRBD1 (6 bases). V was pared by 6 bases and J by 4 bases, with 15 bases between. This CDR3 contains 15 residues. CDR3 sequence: CASSPQGQSNEKLFF. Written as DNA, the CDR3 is TGTGCCAGCAGCCCCCAAGGACAGAGTAATGAAAAACTGTTTTTT.

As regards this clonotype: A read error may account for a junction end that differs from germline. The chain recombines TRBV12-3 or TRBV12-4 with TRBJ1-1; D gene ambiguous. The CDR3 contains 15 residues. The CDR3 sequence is CASSLSPGLAGEAFF. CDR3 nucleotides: TGTGCCAGTAGTTTATCCCCCGGGCTTGCGGGGGAAGCTTTCTTT.

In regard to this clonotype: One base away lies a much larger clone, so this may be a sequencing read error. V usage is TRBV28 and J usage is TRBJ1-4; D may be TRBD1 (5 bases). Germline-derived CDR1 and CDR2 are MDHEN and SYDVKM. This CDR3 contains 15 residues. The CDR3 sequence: CVSSSLGTADGKLFF. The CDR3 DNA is TGTGTCAGCAGTTCCCTCGGGACGGCGGACGGAAAACTGTTTTTT.

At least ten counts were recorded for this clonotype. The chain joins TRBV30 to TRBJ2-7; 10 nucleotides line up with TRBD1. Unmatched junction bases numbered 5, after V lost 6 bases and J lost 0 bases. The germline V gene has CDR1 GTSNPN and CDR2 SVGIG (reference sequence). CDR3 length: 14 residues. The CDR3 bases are TGTGCCTGTGATAGGACAGGGGGCTCCTACGAGCAGTACTTC. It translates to CACDRTGGSYEQYF.

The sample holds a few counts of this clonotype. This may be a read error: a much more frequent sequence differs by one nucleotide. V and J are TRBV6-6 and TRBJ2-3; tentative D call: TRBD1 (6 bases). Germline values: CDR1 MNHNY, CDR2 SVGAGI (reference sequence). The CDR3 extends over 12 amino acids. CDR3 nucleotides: TGTGTCAGCAGCAGGCAGGGGGATACGCAGTATTTT. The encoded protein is CVSSRQGDTQYF.

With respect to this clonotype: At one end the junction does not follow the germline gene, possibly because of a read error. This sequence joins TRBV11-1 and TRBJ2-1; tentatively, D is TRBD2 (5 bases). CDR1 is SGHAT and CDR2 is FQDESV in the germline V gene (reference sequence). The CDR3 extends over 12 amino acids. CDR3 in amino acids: CANSSKADEQFF. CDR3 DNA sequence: TGTGCCAACAGCTCCAAAGCGGATGAGCAATTCTTC.

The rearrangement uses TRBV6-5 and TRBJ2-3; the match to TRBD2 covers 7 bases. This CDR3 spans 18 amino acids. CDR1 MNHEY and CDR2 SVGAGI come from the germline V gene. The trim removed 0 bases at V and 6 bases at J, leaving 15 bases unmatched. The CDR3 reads CASSYSYPGTTATDTQYF. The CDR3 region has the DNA TGTGCCAGCAGTTACTCCTATCCCGGGACTACTGCCACTGATACGCAGTATTTT.

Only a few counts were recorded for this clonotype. CDR3 sequence: CASSQAGELFF. DNA of the CDR3: TGCGCCAGCAGCCAAGCCGGGGAGCTGTTTTTT. The chain combines TRBV4-1 with TRBJ2-2; D unclear. The CDR3 is 11 amino acids. Deletions cut 1 base from V and 6 bases from J, with 0 bases between. Per germline, CDR1 MGHRA and CDR2 YSYEKL.

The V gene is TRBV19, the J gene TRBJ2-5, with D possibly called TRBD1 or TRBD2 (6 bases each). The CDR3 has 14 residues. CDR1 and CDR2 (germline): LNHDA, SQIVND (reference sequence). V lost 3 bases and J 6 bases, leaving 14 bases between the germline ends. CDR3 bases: TGTGCCAGTAGTATTCTCGGGGGCGCGAAGACCCAGTACTTC. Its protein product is CASSILGGAKTQYF.

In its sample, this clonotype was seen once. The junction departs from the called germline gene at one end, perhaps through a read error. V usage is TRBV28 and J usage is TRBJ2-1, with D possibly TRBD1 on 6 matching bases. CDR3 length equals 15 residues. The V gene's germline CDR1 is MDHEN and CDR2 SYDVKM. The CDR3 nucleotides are TGTGCCAGCAGTACCCCCGGGACAAGGTACAATGAGCAGGTCTTC. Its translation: CASSTPGTRYNEQVF. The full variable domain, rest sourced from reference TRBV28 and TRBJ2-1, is DVKVTQSSRYLVKRTGEKVFLECVQDMDHENMFWYRQDPGLGLRLIYFSYDVKMKEKGDIPEGYSVSREKKERFSLILESASTNQTSMYLCASSTPGTRYNEQVFGPGTRLTVL.

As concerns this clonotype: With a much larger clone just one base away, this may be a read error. CDR3 loop: CAIAGTSNSPLHF. DNA of the CDR3: TGTGCCATCGCTGGGACAAGTAATTCACCCCTCCACTTT. The V and J genes are TRBV6-2 or TRBV6-3 and TRBJ1-6, with D maybe TRBD1 (6 bases). The CDR3 contains 13 residues. Trimming left V 10 bases short and J 6 bases short, with 13 bases between. Germline CDR1 and CDR2: MNHEY and SVGEGT.

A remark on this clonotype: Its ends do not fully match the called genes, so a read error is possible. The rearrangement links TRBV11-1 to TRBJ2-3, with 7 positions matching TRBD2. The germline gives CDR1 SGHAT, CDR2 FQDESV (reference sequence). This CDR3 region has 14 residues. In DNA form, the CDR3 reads TGTGTCAGTAACTTAAGGCAACGTGCGGGAGAGTCTCACTTT. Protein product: CVSNLRQRAGESHF.

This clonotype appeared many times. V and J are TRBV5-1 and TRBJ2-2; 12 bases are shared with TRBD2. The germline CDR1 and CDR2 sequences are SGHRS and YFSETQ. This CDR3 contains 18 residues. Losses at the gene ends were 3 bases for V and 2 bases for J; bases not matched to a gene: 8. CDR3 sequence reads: CASSSTSGRTGNTGELFF. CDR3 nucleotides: TGCGCCAGCAGCTCCACTAGCGGGAGGACGGGAAACACCGGGGAGCTGTTTTTT.

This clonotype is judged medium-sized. The CDR3 nucleotides are TGCAGCGTTGAGGCAGGGGGCGCGGAGACCCAGTACTTC. Translating gives CSVEAGGAETQYF. This chain connects TRBV29-1 to TRBJ2-5; 8 bases are a match to TRBD1. The CDR3 extends over 13 amino acids. The junction had 5 bases not matched to a gene; V was cut back by 3 bases and J by 5 bases. The germline V gene has CDR1 SQVTM and CDR2 ANQGSEA.

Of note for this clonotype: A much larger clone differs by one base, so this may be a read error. CDR3 sequence reads: CVSSHVNRVSYGYTF. CDR3 in DNA: TGTGTCAGCAGCCACGTAAACAGGGTCTCCTATGGCTACACCTTC. V and J are TRBV7-9 and TRBJ1-2; D perhaps matches TRBD1 (6 bases). Germline V gives CDR1 SEHNR, CDR2 FQNEAQ (reference sequence). The CDR3 is 15 amino acids.

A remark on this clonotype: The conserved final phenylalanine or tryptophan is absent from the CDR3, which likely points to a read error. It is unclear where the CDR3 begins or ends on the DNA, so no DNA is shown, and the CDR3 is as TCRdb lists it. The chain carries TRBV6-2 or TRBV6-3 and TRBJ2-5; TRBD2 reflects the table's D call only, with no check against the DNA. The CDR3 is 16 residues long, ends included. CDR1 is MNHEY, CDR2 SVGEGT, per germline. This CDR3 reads CARSTGLAGEQETQYY.